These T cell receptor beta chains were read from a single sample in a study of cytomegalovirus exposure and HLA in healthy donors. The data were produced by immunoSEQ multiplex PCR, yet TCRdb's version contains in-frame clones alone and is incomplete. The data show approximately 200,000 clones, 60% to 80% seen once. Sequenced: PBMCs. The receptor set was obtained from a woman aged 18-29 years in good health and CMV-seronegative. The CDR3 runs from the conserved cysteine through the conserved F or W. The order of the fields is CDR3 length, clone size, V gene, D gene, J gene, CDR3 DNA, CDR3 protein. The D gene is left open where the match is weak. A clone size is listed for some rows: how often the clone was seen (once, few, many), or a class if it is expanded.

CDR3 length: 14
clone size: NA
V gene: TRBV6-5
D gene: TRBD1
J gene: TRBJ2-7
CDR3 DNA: TGTGCCAGCAGAAGGACAGGGTTCTCTCCCGAGCAGTACTTC
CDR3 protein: CASRRTGFSPEQYF

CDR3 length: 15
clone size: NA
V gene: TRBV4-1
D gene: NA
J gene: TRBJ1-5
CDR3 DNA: TGCGCCAGCAGTGGGTTCCGCGGGTTAGGACAGCCCCAGCATTTT
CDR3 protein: CASSGFRGLGQPQHF

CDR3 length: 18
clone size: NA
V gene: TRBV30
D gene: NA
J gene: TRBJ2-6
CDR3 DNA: TGTGCCTGGAGTGTCTTACACCCAATGGTTGCCGGGGCCAACGTCCTGACTTTC
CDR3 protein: CAWSVLHPMVAGANVLTF

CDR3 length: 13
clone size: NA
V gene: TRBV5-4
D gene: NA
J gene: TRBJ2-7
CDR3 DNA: TGTGCCAGCAGCTTCGGAGGCGTGTACGAGCAGTACTTC
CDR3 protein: CASSFGGVYEQYF

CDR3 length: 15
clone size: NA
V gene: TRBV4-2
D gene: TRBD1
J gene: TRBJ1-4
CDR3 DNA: TGTGCCAGCAGCCGGGACAGGGGGCGGCAGGAAAAACTGTTTTTT
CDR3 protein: CASSRDRGRQEKLFF

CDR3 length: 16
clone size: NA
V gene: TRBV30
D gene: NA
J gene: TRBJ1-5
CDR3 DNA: TGTGCCTGGAGTGTACTGGGTCAGGGTGGTAATCAGCCCCAGCATTTT
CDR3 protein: CAWSVLGQGGNQPQHF

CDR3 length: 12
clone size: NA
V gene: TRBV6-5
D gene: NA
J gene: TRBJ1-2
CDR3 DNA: TGTGCCAGCAGGGGACTAGGCTATGGCTACACCTTC
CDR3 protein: CASRGLGYGYTF

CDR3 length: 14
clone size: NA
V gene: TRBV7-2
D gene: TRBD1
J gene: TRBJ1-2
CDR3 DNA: TGTGCCAGCAGCCAGACAGGGACCCACTATGGCTACACCTTC
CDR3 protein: CASSQTGTHYGYTF

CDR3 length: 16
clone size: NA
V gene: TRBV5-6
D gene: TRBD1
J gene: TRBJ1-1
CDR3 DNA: TGTGCCAGCAGCCCCGGGACAGGGGGCGCGATCACTGAAGCTTTCTTT
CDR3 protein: CASSPGTGGAITEAFF

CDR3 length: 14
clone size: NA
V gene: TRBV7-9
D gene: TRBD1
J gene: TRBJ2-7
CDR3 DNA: TGTGCCAGCAGCTTAGGACAGGGATTAAACGAGCAGTACTTC
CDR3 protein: CASSLGQGLNEQYF

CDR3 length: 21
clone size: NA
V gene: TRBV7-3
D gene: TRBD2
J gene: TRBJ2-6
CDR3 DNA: TGTGCCAGCAGCTTTAGCGGGAGCGCCGGTGTTGTAGTGTCTGGGGCCAACGTCCTGACTTTC
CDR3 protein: CASSFSGSAGVVVSGANVLTF

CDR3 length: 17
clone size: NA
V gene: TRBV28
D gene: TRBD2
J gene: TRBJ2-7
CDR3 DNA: TGTGCCAGCAGTTTAGTACTCGGGACTAGCGGGAGATACGAGCAGTACTTC
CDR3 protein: CASSLVLGTSGRYEQYF

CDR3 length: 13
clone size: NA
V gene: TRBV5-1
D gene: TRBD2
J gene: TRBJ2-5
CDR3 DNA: TGCGCCAGCCGAGCGGGGGCAGGTGAGACCCAGTACTTC
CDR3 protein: CASRAGAGETQYF

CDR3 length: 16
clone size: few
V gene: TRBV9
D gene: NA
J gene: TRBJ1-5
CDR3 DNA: TGTGCCAGCAGCGTCCGGGACACCTTACTCAATCAGCCCCAGCATTTT
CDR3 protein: CASSVRDTLLNQPQHF

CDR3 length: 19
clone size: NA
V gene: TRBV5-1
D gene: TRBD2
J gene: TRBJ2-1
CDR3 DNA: TGCGCCAGCAGCTTGGAGGGCTGGCTAGCGGGGGGCTACTACAATGAGCAGTTCTTC
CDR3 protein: CASSLEGWLAGGYYNEQFF

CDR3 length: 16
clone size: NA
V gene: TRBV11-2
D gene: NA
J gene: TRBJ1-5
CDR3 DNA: TGTGCCAGCAGCCCGTGGGGCGGATATAGCAATCAGCCCCAGCATTTT
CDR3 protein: CASSPWGGYSNQPQHF

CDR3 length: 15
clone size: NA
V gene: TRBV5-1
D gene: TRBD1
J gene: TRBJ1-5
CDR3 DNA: TGCGCCAGCAGTCGGACCCCAGGGGGGAATCAGCCCCAGCATTTT
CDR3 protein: CASSRTPGGNQPQHF

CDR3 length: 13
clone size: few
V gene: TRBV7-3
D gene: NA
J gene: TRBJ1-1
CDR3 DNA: TGTGCCAGCAGCTTAGAAGAGTACACTGAAGCTTTCTTT
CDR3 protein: CASSLEEYTEAFF

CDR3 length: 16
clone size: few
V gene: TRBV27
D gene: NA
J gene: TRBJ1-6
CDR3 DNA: TGTGCCAGCAGTTTGGAGGGGTCCGGAGATTATTCACCCCTCCACTTT
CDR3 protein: CASSLEGSGDYSPLHF

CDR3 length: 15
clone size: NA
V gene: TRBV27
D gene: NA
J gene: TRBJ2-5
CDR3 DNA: TGTGCCAGCAGTTCCGTCGACACCACCCAAGAGACCCAGTACTTC
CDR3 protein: CASSSVDTTQETQYF

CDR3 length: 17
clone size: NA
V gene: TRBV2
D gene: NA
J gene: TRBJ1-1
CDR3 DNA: TGTGCCAGCAGTCGACCGGGAGCCGACTCCTTAAACACTGAAGCTTTCTTT
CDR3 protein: CASSRPGADSLNTEAFF

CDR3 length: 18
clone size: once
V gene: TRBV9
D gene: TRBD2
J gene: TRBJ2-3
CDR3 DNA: TGTGCCAGCAGCGTCTCGCTAGCGGGCTCTTACCCGACAGATACGCAGTATTTT
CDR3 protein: CASSVSLAGSYPTDTQYF

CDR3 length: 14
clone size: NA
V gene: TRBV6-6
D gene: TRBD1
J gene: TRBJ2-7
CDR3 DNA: TGTGCCAGCAGTTACAGGCAGGGGGCGTACGAGCAGTACTTC
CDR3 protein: CASSYRQGAYEQYF

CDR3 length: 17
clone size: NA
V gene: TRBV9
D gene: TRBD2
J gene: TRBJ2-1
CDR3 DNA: TGTGCCAGCAGCCCCAACCCAGGGAGGGGATTATACAATGAGCAGTTCTTC
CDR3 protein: CASSPNPGRGLYNEQFF

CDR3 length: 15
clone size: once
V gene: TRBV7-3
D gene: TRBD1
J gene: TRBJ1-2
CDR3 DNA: TGTGCCAGCAGCCGATCCGGGACAGGGGCTGGGGGCTACACCTTC
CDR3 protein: CASSRSGTGAGGYTF

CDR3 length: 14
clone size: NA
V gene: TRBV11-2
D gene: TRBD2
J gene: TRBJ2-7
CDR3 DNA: TGTGCCAGCAGCTCCGTACTAGCGGGAGGCGAGCAGTACTTC
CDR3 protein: CASSSVLAGGEQYF